This T cell receptor beta chain comes out of a study of T cells after yellow fever vaccination. Comment on this clonotype: Its antigen is unidentified.

Study-wide points: The presence of abundant clonotypes contaminating from the bulk population was possible in FACS-sorted repertoires. Overlap between CD4 and CD8 compartments was detected for a small share of clonotypes.

The authors made TCR cDNA by 5'RACE template switching, adding a universal primer site and UMIs. TCRdb re-called the 5' RACE reads with MiXCR, one entry per CDR3 protein. The table lists under 500,000 distinct CDR3 sequences, 18% of them singletons. This CDR3 has 14 amino acids. CDR1 MGHRA and CDR2 YSYEKL come from the germline V gene. Trimming took off 2 bases at V and 1 base at J, with 8 bases between the two ends. V is TRBV4-1 and J is TRBJ1-1; D gene unclear. Sequencing was performed on PBMCs, taken before the yellow fever booster vaccination. The receptor comes from a man aged 18 to 29 who received the YFV17D yellow fever vaccine. This CDR3 is CASSQLGGNTEAFF. Here the CDR3 DNA reads TGCGCCAGCAGCCAACTCGGCGGGAACACTGAAGCTTTCTTT.